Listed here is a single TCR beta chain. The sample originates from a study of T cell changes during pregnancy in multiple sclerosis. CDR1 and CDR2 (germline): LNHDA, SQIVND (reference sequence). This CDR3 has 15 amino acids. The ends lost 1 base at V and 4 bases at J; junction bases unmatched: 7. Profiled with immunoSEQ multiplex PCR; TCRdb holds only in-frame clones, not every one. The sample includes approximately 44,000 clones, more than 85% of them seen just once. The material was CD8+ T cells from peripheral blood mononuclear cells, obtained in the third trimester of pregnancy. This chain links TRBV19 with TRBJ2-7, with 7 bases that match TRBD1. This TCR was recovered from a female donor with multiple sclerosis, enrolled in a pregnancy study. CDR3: CASSIGGGAFYEQYF. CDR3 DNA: TGTGCCAGTAGTATAGGAGGGGGCGCGTTTTACGAGCAGTACTTC.